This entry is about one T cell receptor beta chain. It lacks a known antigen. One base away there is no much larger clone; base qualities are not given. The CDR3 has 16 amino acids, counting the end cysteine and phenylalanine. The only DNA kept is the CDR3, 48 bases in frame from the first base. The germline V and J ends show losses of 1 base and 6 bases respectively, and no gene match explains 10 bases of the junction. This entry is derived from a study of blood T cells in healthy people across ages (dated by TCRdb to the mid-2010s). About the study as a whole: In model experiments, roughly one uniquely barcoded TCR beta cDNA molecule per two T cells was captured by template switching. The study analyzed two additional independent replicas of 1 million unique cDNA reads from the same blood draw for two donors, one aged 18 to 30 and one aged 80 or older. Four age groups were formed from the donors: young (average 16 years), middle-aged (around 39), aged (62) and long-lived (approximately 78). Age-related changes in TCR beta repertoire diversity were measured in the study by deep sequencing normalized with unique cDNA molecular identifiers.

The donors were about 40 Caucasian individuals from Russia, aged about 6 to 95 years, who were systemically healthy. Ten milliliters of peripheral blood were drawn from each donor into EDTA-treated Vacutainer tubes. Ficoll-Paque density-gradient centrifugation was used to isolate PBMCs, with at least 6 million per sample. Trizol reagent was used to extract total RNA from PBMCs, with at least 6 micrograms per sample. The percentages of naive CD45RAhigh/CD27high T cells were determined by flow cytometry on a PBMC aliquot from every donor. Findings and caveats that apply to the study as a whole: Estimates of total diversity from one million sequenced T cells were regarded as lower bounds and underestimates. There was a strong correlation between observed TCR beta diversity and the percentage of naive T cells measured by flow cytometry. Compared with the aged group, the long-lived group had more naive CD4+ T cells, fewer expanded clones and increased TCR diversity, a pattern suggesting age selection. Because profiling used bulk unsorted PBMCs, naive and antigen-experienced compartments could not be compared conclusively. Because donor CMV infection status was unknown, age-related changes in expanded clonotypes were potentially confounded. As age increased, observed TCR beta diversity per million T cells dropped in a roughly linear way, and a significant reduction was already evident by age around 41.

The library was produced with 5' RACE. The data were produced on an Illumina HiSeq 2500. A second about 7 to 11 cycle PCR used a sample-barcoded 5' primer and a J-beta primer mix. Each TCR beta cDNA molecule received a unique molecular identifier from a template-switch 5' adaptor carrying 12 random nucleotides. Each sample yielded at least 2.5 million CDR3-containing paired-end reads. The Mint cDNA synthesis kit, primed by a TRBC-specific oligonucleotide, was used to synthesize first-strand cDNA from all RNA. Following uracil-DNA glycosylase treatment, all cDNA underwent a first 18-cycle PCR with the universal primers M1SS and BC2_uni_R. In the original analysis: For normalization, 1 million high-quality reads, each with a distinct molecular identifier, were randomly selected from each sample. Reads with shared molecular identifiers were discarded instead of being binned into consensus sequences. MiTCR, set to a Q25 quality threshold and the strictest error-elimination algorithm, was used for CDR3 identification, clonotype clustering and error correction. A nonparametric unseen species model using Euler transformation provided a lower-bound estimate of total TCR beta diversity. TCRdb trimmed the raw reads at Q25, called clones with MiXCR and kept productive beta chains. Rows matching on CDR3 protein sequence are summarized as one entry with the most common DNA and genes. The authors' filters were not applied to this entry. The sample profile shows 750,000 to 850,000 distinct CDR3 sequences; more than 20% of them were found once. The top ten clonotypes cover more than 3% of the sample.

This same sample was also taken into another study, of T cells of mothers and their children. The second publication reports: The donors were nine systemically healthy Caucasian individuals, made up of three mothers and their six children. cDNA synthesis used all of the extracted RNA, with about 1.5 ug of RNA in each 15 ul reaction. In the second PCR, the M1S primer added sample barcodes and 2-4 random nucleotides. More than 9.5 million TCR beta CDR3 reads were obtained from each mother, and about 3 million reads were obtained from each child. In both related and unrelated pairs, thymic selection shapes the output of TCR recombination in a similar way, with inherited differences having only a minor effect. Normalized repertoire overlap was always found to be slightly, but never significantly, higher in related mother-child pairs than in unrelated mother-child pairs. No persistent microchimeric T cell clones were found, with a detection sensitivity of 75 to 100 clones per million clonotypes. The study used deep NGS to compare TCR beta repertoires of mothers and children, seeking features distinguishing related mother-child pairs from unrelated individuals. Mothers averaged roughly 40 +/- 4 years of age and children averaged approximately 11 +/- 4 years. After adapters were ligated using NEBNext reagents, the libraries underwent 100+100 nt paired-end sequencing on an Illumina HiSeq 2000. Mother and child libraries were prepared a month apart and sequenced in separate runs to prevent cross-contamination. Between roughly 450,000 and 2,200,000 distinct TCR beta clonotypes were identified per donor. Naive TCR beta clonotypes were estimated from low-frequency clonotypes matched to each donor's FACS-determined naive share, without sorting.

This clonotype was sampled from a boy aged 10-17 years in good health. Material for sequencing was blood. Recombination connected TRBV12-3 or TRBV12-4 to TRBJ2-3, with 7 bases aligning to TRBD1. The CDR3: CASSLEGAQNWDTQYF. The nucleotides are TGTGCCAGCAGTTTAGAGGGGGCGCAGAATTGGGATACGCAGTATTTT.